The rows below give T cell receptor beta chains drawn from one sample of a study of blood T cell repertoires in COVID-19. The data were produced by immunoSEQ multiplex PCR, yet TCRdb's version contains in-frame clones alone and is incomplete. This repertoire shows 100,000 to 120,000 clones, 85% found once; its top ten account for approximately 5.1%. Sequenced sample: peripheral blood. These receptors came from a woman aged 60 to 75 with COVID-19, enrolled during active disease. Each CDR3 is given with its conserved first and last residue. D genes are given only for firm matches. Clone size is stated in some rows and not others, as once, few, many or a class when expanded.

j_gene: TRBJ2-1
d_gene: TRBD2
v_gene: TRBV5-4
abundance: NA
CDR3nt: TGTGCCAGCAGCAATCGTGGGAGGGGCTCCTACAATGAGCAGTTCTTC
CDR3aa: CASSNRGRGSYNEQFF

j_gene: TRBJ1-2
d_gene: TRBD1
v_gene: TRBV5-6
abundance: NA
CDR3nt: TGTGCCAGCAGCGTACAGGGGGCGGATGGCTACACCTTC
CDR3aa: CASSVQGADGYTF

j_gene: TRBJ1-1
d_gene: NA
v_gene: TRBV10-2
abundance: NA
CDR3nt: TGCGCCAGCAGTGAGTCGGGCAGGATGAACACTGAAGCTTTCTTT
CDR3aa: CASSESGRMNTEAFF

j_gene: TRBJ1-1
d_gene: NA
v_gene: TRBV19
abundance: NA
CDR3nt: TGTGCCAGTAGCTTACAGGTGTTGAACACTGAAGCTTTCTTT
CDR3aa: CASSLQVLNTEAFF

j_gene: TRBJ2-6
d_gene: NA
v_gene: TRBV9
abundance: NA
CDR3nt: TGTGCCAGCAGCCCAAGCTCAGGGGTCTCTGGGGCCAACGTCCTGACTTTC
CDR3aa: CASSPSSGVSGANVLTF

j_gene: TRBJ1-4
d_gene: TRBD1
v_gene: TRBV6-6
abundance: NA
CDR3nt: TGTGCCAGCAGTTACTCTAAGGGGGCAGAGGAAAAACTGTTTTTT
CDR3aa: CASSYSKGAEEKLFF

j_gene: TRBJ2-5
d_gene: NA
v_gene: TRBV9
abundance: NA
CDR3nt: TGTGCCAGCATTCCCCGAAAAGGGGAAAAAGAGACCCAGTACTTC
CDR3aa: CASIPRKGEKETQYF

j_gene: TRBJ1-4
d_gene: NA
v_gene: TRBV21-1
abundance: NA
CDR3nt: TGTGCCAGAAAGCAGGGACAGAAGGCGCAAGTGGGTGAAAAACTGTTTTTT
CDR3aa: CARKQGQKAQVGEKLFF

j_gene: TRBJ1-1
d_gene: NA
v_gene: TRBV24-1
abundance: NA
CDR3nt: TGTGCCACCAAGGAGACGCCCAACACTGAAGCTTTCTTT
CDR3aa: CATKETPNTEAFF

j_gene: TRBJ1-6
d_gene: NA
v_gene: TRBV10-2
abundance: NA
CDR3nt: TGCGCCAGCAGTGAGCTCGAGGGAAGTTCACCCCTCCACTTT
CDR3aa: CASSELEGSSPLHF

j_gene: TRBJ1-3
d_gene: TRBD1
v_gene: TRBV6-6
abundance: NA
CDR3nt: TGTGCCAGCAGTTATCACAGGGGGCAAGGAAACACCATATATTTT
CDR3aa: CASSYHRGQGNTIYF

j_gene: TRBJ1-3
d_gene: NA
v_gene: TRBV18
abundance: NA
CDR3nt: TGTGCCAGCTCACCAGTGAGCTCTGGAAACACCATATATTTT
CDR3aa: CASSPVSSGNTIYF

j_gene: TRBJ2-5
d_gene: TRBD1
v_gene: TRBV11-2
abundance: NA
CDR3nt: TGTGCCAGCAGCCGGGACAGGGGGCGGGAGACCCAGTACTTC
CDR3aa: CASSRDRGRETQYF

j_gene: TRBJ1-1
d_gene: NA
v_gene: TRBV5-1
abundance: NA
CDR3nt: TGCGCCAGCAGCCTCCTCCCTAGGGACAATGAAGCTGAAGCTTTCTTT
CDR3aa: CASSLLPRDNEAEAFF

j_gene: TRBJ2-7
d_gene: NA
v_gene: TRBV4-3
abundance: NA
CDR3nt: TGCGCCAGCAGCCAAGGACGGGACTCGATCTACGAGCAGTACTTC
CDR3aa: CASSQGRDSIYEQYF

j_gene: TRBJ1-5
d_gene: TRBD1
v_gene: TRBV2
abundance: NA
CDR3nt: TGTGCCAGCATGAGATCGACAGGGGTCAATCAACCCCAGCATTTT
CDR3aa: CASMRSTGVNQPQHF

j_gene: TRBJ2-7
d_gene: TRBD1
v_gene: TRBV5-1
abundance: once
CDR3nt: TGCGCCAGCAGCCCGCTTCTCGGGACAGATTACGAGCAGTACTTC
CDR3aa: CASSPLLGTDYEQYF

j_gene: TRBJ2-7
d_gene: NA
v_gene: TRBV7-2
abundance: NA
CDR3nt: TGTGCCAGCAGCCCCCAGGTCGGCTACGAGCAGTACTTC
CDR3aa: CASSPQVGYEQYF

j_gene: TRBJ2-3
d_gene: NA
v_gene: TRBV5-1
abundance: NA
CDR3nt: TGCGCCAGCAGCTTTACCGACAGGGGAGGGCCAGATACGCAGTATTTT
CDR3aa: CASSFTDRGGPDTQYF

j_gene: TRBJ1-1
d_gene: NA
v_gene: TRBV19
abundance: NA
CDR3nt: TGTGCCAGTAGCCCCTTCTTGAGGGTCCATAGGAACACTGAAGCTTTCTTT
CDR3aa: CASSPFLRVHRNTEAFF

j_gene: TRBJ2-3
d_gene: NA
v_gene: TRBV13
abundance: few
CDR3nt: TGTGCCAGCAGCCACCGACTACAAAGCACAGATACGCAGTATTTT
CDR3aa: CASSHRLQSTDTQYF

j_gene: TRBJ1-2
d_gene: NA
v_gene: TRBV19
abundance: NA
CDR3nt: TGTGCCAGTAGTGTGGACAGCCTTTCCTATGGCTACACCTTC
CDR3aa: CASSVDSLSYGYTF

j_gene: TRBJ1-2
d_gene: NA
v_gene: TRBV24-1
abundance: once
CDR3nt: TGTGCCACCAGTGCTGCCGGGACACAAAACTATGGCTACACCTTC
CDR3aa: CATSAAGTQNYGYTF

j_gene: TRBJ1-2
d_gene: TRBD1
v_gene: TRBV27
abundance: few
CDR3nt: TGTGCCAGCAGTGCCCGTCAGGGGGCGATAAATGGCTACACCTTC
CDR3aa: CASSARQGAINGYTF

j_gene: TRBJ2-1
d_gene: TRBD1
v_gene: TRBV7-9
abundance: NA
CDR3nt: TGTGCCAGCAGCTTATTCCTGGGACAGGTAGACAATGAGCAGTTCTTC
CDR3aa: CASSLFLGQVDNEQFF

j_gene: TRBJ2-1
d_gene: NA
v_gene: TRBV27
abundance: NA
CDR3nt: TGTGCCAGCAGTTTACGCCAGGGTAGGGATGAGCAGTTCTTC
CDR3aa: CASSLRQGRDEQFF

j_gene: TRBJ2-3
d_gene: TRBD2
v_gene: TRBV9
abundance: NA
CDR3nt: TGTGCCAGCAGCGTAGCTAGCTCAAGCGGGGGGGCTAGTTATACGCAGTATTTT
CDR3aa: CASSVASSSGGASYTQYF

j_gene: TRBJ1-3
d_gene: NA
v_gene: TRBV18
abundance: NA
CDR3nt: TGTGCCAGCTCACCACCCTTTGCGGATGGCACCATATATTTT
CDR3aa: CASSPPFADGTIYF

j_gene: TRBJ1-2
d_gene: NA
v_gene: TRBV19
abundance: NA
CDR3nt: TGTGCCAGTAGTATATCAGGTGGCAGCTATGGCTACACCTTC
CDR3aa: CASSISGGSYGYTF

j_gene: TRBJ2-4
d_gene: TRBD2
v_gene: TRBV6-2/TRBV6-3
abundance: once
CDR3nt: TGTGCCAGCAATTACGGACTAGTTCACATTCAGTACTTC
CDR3aa: CASNYGLVHIQYF

j_gene: TRBJ1-1
d_gene: NA
v_gene: TRBV30
abundance: NA
CDR3nt: TGTGCCTGGAGTGAGGGCAGCGGACGAGCTTTCTTT
CDR3aa: CAWSEGSGRAFF

j_gene: TRBJ2-7
d_gene: TRBD1
v_gene: TRBV6-5
abundance: medium-sized
CDR3nt: TGTGCCAGCTACCCGGACAGGGCTCGCGAGCAGTACTTC
CDR3aa: CASYPDRAREQYF

j_gene: TRBJ1-5
d_gene: NA
v_gene: TRBV19
abundance: NA
CDR3nt: TGTGCCAGTAGCGGTGCAGGGAATCAGCCCCAGCATTTT
CDR3aa: CASSGAGNQPQHF

j_gene: TRBJ2-7
d_gene: TRBD2
v_gene: TRBV3-1/TRBV3-2
abundance: NA
CDR3nt: TGTGCCAGCAGCCGTAGGACTAGCGGGGGGGAAGACTCCTACGAGCAGTACTTC
CDR3aa: CASSRRTSGGEDSYEQYF

j_gene: TRBJ1-5
d_gene: NA
v_gene: TRBV21-1
abundance: NA
CDR3nt: TGTGCCAGCAGCAAATGGCAGGATAGCAATCAGCCCCAGCATTTT
CDR3aa: CASSKWQDSNQPQHF

j_gene: TRBJ1-3
d_gene: NA
v_gene: TRBV5-1
abundance: NA
CDR3nt: TGCGCCAGCAGCTTGGACAGCTACCCCCGAAACACCATATATTTT
CDR3aa: CASSLDSYPRNTIYF

j_gene: TRBJ1-6
d_gene: NA
v_gene: TRBV7-8
abundance: few
CDR3nt: TGTGCCAGCAGCTTAGTGTTCGGGGACTCCTATAATTCACCCCTCCACTTT
CDR3aa: CASSLVFGDSYNSPLHF

j_gene: TRBJ2-1
d_gene: NA
v_gene: TRBV24-1
abundance: NA
CDR3nt: TGTGCCACCAGTGATTTGCGGCAGTTCTTC
CDR3aa: CATSDLRQFF

j_gene: TRBJ2-7
d_gene: TRBD1
v_gene: TRBV4-1
abundance: NA
CDR3nt: TGCGCCAGCAGCCCGGGACAGGCTGATTCCTACGAGCAGTACTTC
CDR3aa: CASSPGQADSYEQYF

j_gene: TRBJ1-2
d_gene: NA
v_gene: TRBV6-2/TRBV6-3
abundance: NA
CDR3nt: TGTGCCAGCAGTTATGCTGGGCGCGTCGATGGCTACACCTTC
CDR3aa: CASSYAGRVDGYTF

j_gene: TRBJ1-2
d_gene: NA
v_gene: TRBV5-1
abundance: NA
CDR3nt: TGCGCCAGCAGCTTGGACCCCAAGGCGGGTGGCTACACCTTC
CDR3aa: CASSLDPKAGGYTF

j_gene: TRBJ2-2
d_gene: NA
v_gene: TRBV7-9
abundance: NA
CDR3nt: TGTGCCAGCAGCTTAGCGCTTCAGGGATCAAACACCGGGGAGCTGTTTTTT
CDR3aa: CASSLALQGSNTGELFF

j_gene: TRBJ2-5
d_gene: TRBD1
v_gene: TRBV7-9
abundance: NA
CDR3nt: TGTGCCAGCAGCTTAACAGGGACAGGGGAGACCCAGTACTTC
CDR3aa: CASSLTGTGETQYF

j_gene: TRBJ1-1
d_gene: NA
v_gene: TRBV3-1/TRBV3-2
abundance: NA
CDR3nt: TGTGCCAGCAGCCACCAGGGGTTTTTGAACACTGAAGCTTTCTTT
CDR3aa: CASSHQGFLNTEAFF

j_gene: TRBJ2-7
d_gene: NA
v_gene: TRBV28
abundance: NA
CDR3nt: TGTGCCAGCAGTAAACAGGGGACTCTGGACGAGCAGTACTTC
CDR3aa: CASSKQGTLDEQYF

j_gene: TRBJ2-5
d_gene: NA
v_gene: TRBV5-1
abundance: NA
CDR3nt: TGCGCCAGCAGCACTACAGGGAGTCAAGAGACCCAGTACTTC
CDR3aa: CASSTTGSQETQYF

j_gene: TRBJ2-3
d_gene: TRBD2
v_gene: TRBV5-1
abundance: NA
CDR3nt: TGCGCCAGCAGCTTGATAGCGGGGGGACATACGCAGTATTTT
CDR3aa: CASSLIAGGHTQYF

j_gene: TRBJ1-2
d_gene: NA
v_gene: TRBV11-2
abundance: once
CDR3nt: TGTGCCGGAAGCCGAGTCCTCGGGTATGGCTACACCTTC
CDR3aa: CAGSRVLGYGYTF

j_gene: TRBJ1-1
d_gene: NA
v_gene: TRBV27
abundance: NA
CDR3nt: TGTGCCAGCAGTGAACAGGGTAGTGCTGAAGCTTTCTTT
CDR3aa: CASSEQGSAEAFF

j_gene: TRBJ2-3
d_gene: NA
v_gene: TRBV7-3
abundance: NA
CDR3nt: TGTGCCAGCAGCGCGGGGCCAGATACGCAGTATTTT
CDR3aa: CASSAGPDTQYF

j_gene: TRBJ1-1
d_gene: TRBD1
v_gene: TRBV29-1
abundance: NA
CDR3nt: TGCAGCGTTGGATTACAGGGGGCGCGAAGGCTGAGAACTGAAGCTTTCTTT
CDR3aa: CSVGLQGARRLRTEAFF